The clone carrying this T cell receptor beta chain was picked up a small number of times. The source of the sample is a study of beta chain features in type 1 diabetes. Expressed TCRB transcripts were sequenced because the entire RNA isolate underwent reverse transcription. Produced via immunoSEQ multiplex PCR; TCRdb's table is partial and in-frame only. Among some 240,000 clones, about 11% were seen once, and the ten largest hold 1% to 1.5%. CDR3 length: 12 residues. V lost 11 bases and J 5 bases, leaving 13 bases between the germline ends. Germline V lookup: CDR1 LNHDA, CDR2 SQIVND (reference sequence).

Specimen: central memory CD4+ T cells from blood. This chain connects TRBV19 to TRBJ2-1; D is possibly TRBD1 (5 bases). The TCR was taken from a man between 18 and 29 years old in good health. This CDR3 reads CASWTRNNEQFF. For the CDR3, the DNA is TGTGCCTCCTGGACAAGAAACAATGAGCAGTTCTTC.